The entry below describes one T cell receptor beta chain. These data belong to a study of blood T cell repertoires in COVID-19. Study-wide background: The study drew acute and convalescent COVID-19 samples from the United States, Italy and Spain. Nucleic acid was either cDNA or gDNA, and it came from T cells, B-cell-depleted T cells, or PBMCs.

In the original analysis: The authors estimated nucleated cell counts from reference gene primer amplification. Some clones are missing from TCRdb's copy, which holds only in-frame ones; the method was immunoSEQ multiplex PCR. V and J calls and clone size are copied from that table; D and trimming were computed from the DNA. In the table there are around 200,000 clones, approximately 86% of which are singletons. The CDR3 covers 17 residues. The germline CDR1 and CDR2 sequences are LGHDT and YNNKEL (reference sequence). Trimming removed 3 bases from V and 0 bases from J; junction bases left unmatched: 7.

The material sequenced was peripheral blood. The gene calls are TRBV3-1 (or the pseudogene TRBV3-2) and TRBJ2-7; 11 bases are shared with TRBD1. The TCR originated in a man aged 35 to 55 with active or convalescent COVID-19. The CDR3 loop is CASSQNSDRGLSYEQYF. The CDR3 coding sequence is TGTGCCAGCAGCCAGAACTCGGACAGGGGGCTCTCCTACGAGCAGTACTTC.